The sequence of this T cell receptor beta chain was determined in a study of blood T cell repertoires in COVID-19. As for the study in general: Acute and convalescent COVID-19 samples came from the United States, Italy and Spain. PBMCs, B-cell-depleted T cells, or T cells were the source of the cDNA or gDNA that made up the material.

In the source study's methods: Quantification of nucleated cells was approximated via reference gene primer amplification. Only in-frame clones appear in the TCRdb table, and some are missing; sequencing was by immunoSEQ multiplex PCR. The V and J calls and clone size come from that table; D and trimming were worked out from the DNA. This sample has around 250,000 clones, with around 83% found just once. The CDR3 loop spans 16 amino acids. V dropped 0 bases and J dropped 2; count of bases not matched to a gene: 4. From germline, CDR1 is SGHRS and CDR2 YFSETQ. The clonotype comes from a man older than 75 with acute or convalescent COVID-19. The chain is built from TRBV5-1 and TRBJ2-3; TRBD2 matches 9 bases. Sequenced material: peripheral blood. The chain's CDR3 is CASSLEAGGPTDTQYF. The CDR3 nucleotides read TGCGCCAGCAGCTTGGAGGCGGGAGGGCCCACAGATACGCAGTATTTT.